Included here is one T cell receptor (beta chain) sequence, with context. The data originate from a study of blood T cell repertoires in COVID-19. Profiling relied on immunoSEQ multiplex PCR, and the TCRdb table lists in-frame clones only, not all of them. The table lists a few hundred thousand clones, 70% to 90% of them singletons. The junction had 9 bases not matched to a gene; V was cut back by 0 bases and J by 5 bases. The CDR3 runs to 17 residues. Germline V lookup: CDR1 LGHDT, CDR2 YNNKEL (reference sequence). Cohort 3 recovered donors had two negative PCRs, clearance, or symptom resolution. The V call is TRBV3-1 (or the pseudogene TRBV3-2), the J call TRBJ2-2, with 7 bases lining up with TRBD2. The sample was PBMCs or T cells enriched from blood (not recorded which). This receptor was identified in a woman in her forties or fifties who had recovered from COVID-19. CDR3 sequence: CASSQEGAGVGTGELFF. CDR3 bases: TGTGCCAGCAGCCAAGAAGGGGCGGGAGTCGGTACCGGGGAGCTGTTTTTT.